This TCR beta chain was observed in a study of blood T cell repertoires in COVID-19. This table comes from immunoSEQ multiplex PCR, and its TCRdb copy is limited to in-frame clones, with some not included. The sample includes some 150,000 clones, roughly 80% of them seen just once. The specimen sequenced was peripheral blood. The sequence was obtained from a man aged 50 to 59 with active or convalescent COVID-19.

The CDR3 DNA follows: TGTGCCAGCAGCCCATTTATTATGGACAGGGGAGAGACCCAGTACTTC. It is translated as CASSPFIMDRGETQYF. The chain couples TRBV9 to TRBJ2-5, with TRBD1 identical over 9 bases. V gave up 4 bases and J gave up 4 bases; unmatched junction bases: 11. The CDR3 sequence is 16 residues long. Germline V lookup: CDR1 SGDLS, CDR2 YYNGEE.